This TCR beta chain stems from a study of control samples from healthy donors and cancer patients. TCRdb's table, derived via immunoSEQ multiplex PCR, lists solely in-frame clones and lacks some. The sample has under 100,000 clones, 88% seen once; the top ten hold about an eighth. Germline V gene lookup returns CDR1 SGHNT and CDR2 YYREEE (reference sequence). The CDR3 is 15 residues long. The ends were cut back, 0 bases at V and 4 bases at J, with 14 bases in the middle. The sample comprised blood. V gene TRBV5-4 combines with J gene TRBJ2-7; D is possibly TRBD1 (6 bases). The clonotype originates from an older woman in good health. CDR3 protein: CASSLGTAKLYEQYF. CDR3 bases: TGTGCCAGCAGCTTGGGGACAGCCAAACTTTACGAGCAGTACTTC.